What follows describes a single T cell receptor beta chain. The sample originates from a study of T cell changes during pregnancy in multiple sclerosis. Per germline, CDR1 SGHTA and CDR2 FQGTGA. The CDR3 runs to 16 residues. Trimming cost V 4 bases and J 5 bases; bases outside gene matches: 6. Repertoires were generated with immunoSEQ multiplex PCR, while TCRdb's copy carries only in-frame clones and drops some. The table includes under 90,000 clones, 92% detected once. Source: peripheral blood, taken in the second trimester of pregnancy. This sequence originates from a female donor in good health, enrolled as a control in a pregnancy study. V usage is TRBV7-3 and J usage is TRBJ2-5; 14 positions match TRBD2. The CDR3 DNA sequence: TGTGCCAGCAGCTCCGGGACTAGCGGGAGAACGGAGACCCAGTACTTC. This codes for CASSSGTSGRTETQYF. The full variable domain, rest sourced from reference TRBV7-3 and TRBJ2-5, is GAGVSQTPSNKVTEKGKYVELRCDPISGHTALYWYRQSLGQGPEFLIYFQGTGAADDSGLPNDRFFAVRPEGSVSTLKIQRTERGDSAVYLCASSSGTSGRTETQYFGPGTRLLVL.